This T cell receptor beta chain was sequenced in a study of CD8 T cells in Susac syndrome (dated by TCRdb to 2018 to 2020). Study-level background: The study used repertoire sequencing to test whether antigen drove CD8+ T cell activation and differentiation in Susac syndrome. General findings and caveats noted by the study authors: The number of individuals in the TCR sequencing and HLA analysis was recognized as being relatively small.

RNA was extracted using the RNeasy kit, and roughly 0.5 to 1 ug of the RNA was reverse transcribed with random hexamers. The immunoSEQ multiplex PCR assay, which covers 54 Vbeta and 13 Jbeta segments, was used to amplify TCR beta CDR3 regions. Bias from PCR amplification was corrected by using a synthetic template baseline for primer optimization and for computational correction. Per the original workflow: Reads were annotated to V, D and J genes per IMGT and analyzed with immunoSEQ Analyzer, keeping only productive sequences. To calculate clonality, Shannon entropy was normalized by log2 of the number of productive unique sequences and then subtracted from one. Public and private clones were assessed among the 100 most prevalent clones of each patient and control. A clone was defined as Susac-specific if it was absent from the healthy and MS cohorts, from roughly 990 published viral clones and from other ImmuneACCESS disease sequences. Through fastp at Q25 and MiXCR, TCRdb rebuilt clones from the public reads, retaining in-frame beta chains. Entries that share a CDR3 protein sequence are merged under the most common genes and DNA. These V and J calls rely on TCRdb rather than the paper's analysis. The sample table records just over 300,000 distinct CDR3 sequences; around 92% of these occur just once. The top ten constitute over 0.065% of the sample.

V is pruned by 2 bases and J by 2 bases, leaving 3 bases of the junction without a gene match. The germline V gene (reference sequence) gives CDR1 as DFQATT and CDR2 as SNEGSKA. Including the terminal cysteine and phenylalanine, the CDR3 comprises 16 residues. The DNA shown is the 48-base CDR3, in frame from base 1. As regards this clonotype: It has no known antigen specificity. No much larger clonotype is one base removed from it; base qualities were not supplied.

High-throughput TCR beta sequencing profiled peripheral blood CD8+ and CD4+ T cells from healthy donors, Susac syndrome patients and multiple sclerosis patients. The multiple sclerosis controls were treatment-naive patients whose relapsing-remitting disease, either stable or active, fulfilled the revised McDonald criteria. Bulk CD8+ and CD4+ T cells were purified by magnetic negative isolation, while CD8+ TEMRA cells were enriched using FACS. Blood was drawn into EDTA tubes, processed within 24 hours, and PBMCs were isolated by density gradient centrifugation. PBMCs intended for TCR sequencing were cryopreserved in liquid nitrogen and were subsequently thawed in a 37 degrees C water bath. The sorted or isolated CD4+, CD8+ and CD8+ TEMRA cells reached a purity of at least 90%.

The receptor was isolated from a human donor with multiple sclerosis. The chain was built from TRBV20-1 and TRBJ2-5; a stretch of 15 junction bases matches TRBD2. The source material was CD4+ T cells from PBMCs. The CDR3 amino acid sequence is: CSARLGLAGGQETQYF. The DNA sequence reads TGCAGTGCTAGACTGGGACTAGCGGGGGGTCAAGAGACCCAGTACTTC.